These 23 T cell receptor beta chains were all obtained from the same sample, sequenced in a study of identical twins. TCRdb passed the 5' RACE reads through MiXCR, listing each CDR3 protein once. The sample consists of some 790,000 distinct CDR3 sequences, 15% to 20% of them appearing once. This same sample was also part of a study on T cells expressing NK-cell markers.

Sequencing was carried out using PBMCs. The origin of the receptors is a woman in her late teens or twenties in good health.

For this clonotype: At one boundary the junction diverges from the germline segment, which might be a read error. The chain is built from TRBV12-3 or TRBV12-4 and TRBJ2-2, with D possibly matching TRBD1 (6 bases). The length of the CDR3 is 14 residues. The CDR3 coding sequence is TGTGCCAGCAGCTTAGGGGGTGACACCGGGGAGCTGTTTTTT. It specifies CASSLGGDTGELFF.

The chain has TRBV10-2 and TRBJ2-2; D is uncertain. The CDR3 length is 11 residues. Trimming took off 5 bases at V and 9 bases at J, with 7 bases between the two ends. The germline CDR1 and CDR2 sequences are WSHSY and SAAADI. The CDR3 DNA reads as TGCGCCAGCAGTACCCATCGGGAGCTGTTTTTT. Encoded protein: CASSTHRELFF.

There are a few counts of this clonotype. The chain has TRBV12-3 or TRBV12-4 and TRBJ2-3, with 8 bases lining up with TRBD1. J gave up 1 base and V 5 bases, and 14 bases lay outside the gene matches. This CDR3 is 18 amino acids long. The CDR3 is CASSPPRQGALGTDTQYF. The CDR3 DNA reads TGTGCCAGCAGTCCCCCGCGTCAGGGGGCACTGGGCACAGATACGCAGTATTTT.

The chain is built from TRBV12-3 or TRBV12-4 and TRBJ1-2, with TRBD1 identical over 10 bases. The CDR3 covers 14 residues. The V and J ends lost 5 bases and 7 bases, in that order; junction bases with no gene match: 7. CDR3 sequence: CASSPDRGPSGYTF. The CDR3 DNA reads as TGTGCCAGCAGTCCCGACAGGGGGCCTTCTGGCTACACCTTC.

This chain joins TRBV7-9 and TRBJ1-4; D is undetermined. Germline loops: CDR1 SEHNR, CDR2 FQNEAQ (reference sequence). V lost 4 bases and J lost 0, with 15 bases in between. There are 17 residues in the CDR3. The CDR3 here is CASSSRLKHPTNEKLFF. The CDR3 DNA reads TGTGCCAGCAGCTCGAGGCTCAAACACCCAACTAATGAAAAACTGTTTTTT.

This clonotype was observed a handful of times. V usage is TRBV20-1 and J usage is TRBJ2-7; D is unresolved. The V end was cut by 6 bases, the J end by 4 bases, with 10 bases between. This CDR3 has 11 amino acids. CDR1 DFQATT and CDR2 SNEGSKA come from the germline V gene (reference sequence). The DNA of the CDR3 is TGCAGTGCCTCAGCGCCGTACGAGCAGTACTTC. Its protein product is CSASAPYEQYF.

The rearrangement uses TRBV7-2 and TRBJ2-5; D remains ambiguous. The CDR3 is 13 residues long. V lost 4 bases and J lost 5, with 11 bases in between. The V gene's germline CDR1 is SGHTA and CDR2 FQGNSA. CDR3 sequence reads: CASSYGLMETQYF. CDR3 nucleotides: TGTGCCAGCAGCTATGGTTTAATGGAGACCCAGTACTTC.

This clonotype was counted at least ten times. The chain carries TRBV5-5 and TRBJ1-1, with unresolved D. The CDR3 is 15 residues long. Deletions cut 5 bases from V and 1 base from J, with 15 bases between. Germline CDR1 reads SGHKS; CDR2 reads YYEKEE (reference sequence). CDR3 in DNA: TGTGCCAGCAGTTTAGACCTCAATACGAACACTGAAGCTTTCTTT. As protein: CASSLDLNTNTEAFF.

This clonotype showed up many times. The rearrangement uses TRBV9 and TRBJ2-7; D might be TRBD1 or TRBD2, each matching 6 bases. CDR1 is SGDLS and CDR2 is YYNGEE in the germline V gene. CDR3 length: 14 residues. Between the trimmed V and J ends, which lost 0 bases and 3 bases, there was a span of 10 bases. CDR3 residues: CASSVGGGFYEQYF. The CDR3 nucleotides are TGTGCCAGCAGCGTAGGAGGGGGGTTCTACGAGCAGTACTTC.

This chain links TRBV2 with TRBJ2-3; D not certain. In germline, CDR1 is SNHLY, CDR2 FYNNEI. Trimming left V 1 base short and J 5 bases short, with 4 bases between. This CDR3 spans 12 amino acids. The CDR3 protein is CASSEERDTQYF. The CDR3 DNA sequence: TGTGCCAGCAGTGAAGAGAGAGATACGCAGTATTTT.

In this sample, this clonotype turned up a few times. The CDR3 region has the DNA TGTGCCAGCAGCCCGGGACTAGCGGGGGGACTAGCCAAAAACATTCAGTACTTC. It specifies CASSPGLAGGLAKNIQYF. The chain links TRBV12-3 or TRBV12-4 to TRBJ2-4; 15 bases are a match to TRBD2. V lost 6 bases to trimming and J lost 0 bases; unmatched junction nucleotides: 6. This CDR3 has 18 residues.

This clonotype appeared a few times. CDR3 bases: TGTGCCACCAGCAGAGGGGACGGGACAGCAGCTATTGGCTACACCTTC. It encodes CATSRGDGTAAIGYTF. This chain connects TRBV15 to TRBJ1-2, with TRBD1 matching over 7 bases. The germline V gene has CDR1 LNHNV and CDR2 YYDKDF (reference sequence). The V gene end was trimmed by 1 base and the J gene end by 7 bases; junction bases not matched to a gene: 12. The CDR3 is 16 residues long. The full variable domain, in which reference TRBV15 and TRBJ1-2 provide the parts outside the CDR3, is DAMVIQNPRYQVTQFGKPVTLSCSQTLNHNVMYWYQQKSSQAPKLLFHYYDKDFNNEADTPDNFQSRRPNTSFCFLDIRSPGLGDTAMYLCATSRGDGTAAIGYTFGSGTRLTVV.

This clonotype was counted between two and nine times. V usage is TRBV7-2 and J usage is TRBJ2-7, with D uncertain. Germline CDR1 is SGHTA and CDR2 is FQGNSA. V was cut by 6 bases and J by 4 bases, with 13 bases left in between. The CDR3 length is 13 residues. The CDR3 sequence is CASRDGPLYEQYF. DNA of the CDR3: TGTGCCAGCAGGGACGGGCCTCTATACGAGCAGTACTTC. The variable domain in full, with the rest retrieved from reference TRBV7-2 and TRBJ2-7, is GAGVSQSPSNKVTEKGKDVELRCDPISGHTALYWYRQSLGQGLEFLIYFQGNSAPDKSGLPSDRFSAERTGGSVSTLTIQRTQQEDSAVYLCASRDGPLYEQYFGPGTRLTVT.

This clonotype was detected a few times. The chain uses TRBV5-6 and TRBJ2-2; D is possibly TRBD2 (6 bases). CDR1 is SGHDT and CDR2 is YYEEEE in the germline V gene. V was clipped by 8 bases and J by 9 bases, with 23 bases between them. There are 15 residues in the CDR3. The CDR3: CASFRWTTGRRELFF. The CDR3 DNA reads as TGTGCCAGTTTTCGGTGGACTACGGGAAGGAGGGAGCTGTTTTTT. The variable domain in full, with the rest retrieved from reference TRBV5-6 and TRBJ2-2, is DAGVTQSPTHLIKTRGQQVTLRCSPKSGHDTVSWYQQALGQGPQFIFQYYEEEERQRGNFPDRFSGHQFPNYSSELNVNALLLGDSALYLCASFRWTTGRRELFFGEGSRLTVL.

The chain links TRBV10-2 to TRBJ1-4; D is undetermined. V dropped 3 bases and J dropped 3 bases, with 11 bases sitting between them. CDR3 size: 15 residues. Germline V CDR1 and CDR2: WSHSY, SAAADI. Written as DNA, the CDR3 is TGCGCCAGCAGTGATTATAAGTTGTCTAATGAAAAACTGTTTTTT. Protein sequence: CASSDYKLSNEKLFF.

This clonotype occurred a few times. V gene TRBV5-1 combines with J gene TRBJ2-6, with D possibly matching TRBD2 (6 bases). The CDR3 contains 17 residues. The germline V gene has CDR1 SGHRS and CDR2 YFSETQ. The germline V and J ends were trimmed by 1 base and 0 bases, with 11 bases remaining between them. Here the CDR3 reads CASSLRGLSSGANVLTF. For the CDR3, the DNA is TGCGCCAGCAGCTTGCGGGGACTGAGCTCTGGGGCCAACGTCCTGACTTTC.

This clonotype was observed a few times. V gene TRBV5-1 combines with J gene TRBJ1-6, with D possibly TRBD1 on 6 matching bases. Trimming took 0 bases from V and 12 from J, leaving 16 bases between them. Germline CDR1 SGHRS, CDR2 YFSETQ. CDR3 length: 15 amino acids. The CDR3 loop is CASSLEQGQVGPLHF. The CDR3 region has the DNA TGCGCCAGCAGCTTGGAGCAGGGACAAGTGGGACCCCTCCACTTT.

The rearrangement joins TRBV20-1 to TRBJ2-1, with D perhaps being TRBD1 or TRBD2 (5 bases each). Germline V gene data show CDR1 as DFQATT and CDR2 as SNEGSKA (reference sequence). Trimming took 3 bases from V and 0 from J, leaving 18 bases between them. The CDR3 spans 17 residues. The CDR3 nucleotides are TGCAGTGCTAGGGCGCGGTCTTGGGGGAGCTCCTACAATGAGCAGTTCTTC. This codes for CSARARSWGSSYNEQFF.

This chain links TRBV7-9 with TRBJ2-5; 7 bases align to TRBD1. Germline CDR1 and CDR2: SEHNR and FQNEAQ (reference sequence). The CDR3 runs 15 residues. V gave up 5 bases and J gave up 1 base; unmatched junction bases: 7. CDR3 nucleotide sequence: TGTGCCAGCAGCCCCTTACGGACAGGCCAAGAGACCCAGTACTTC. It specifies CASSPLRTGQETQYF.

V gene TRBV7-8 combines with J gene TRBJ1-1; 7 bases agree with TRBD1. J lost 0 bases, V lost 4 bases, and 5 bases had no gene match. This CDR3 spans 15 amino acids. CDR1 is SGHVS, CDR2 FQNEAQ, per germline. The DNA for the CDR3 is TGTGCCAGCAGCTCCCAGACAGGGATGAACACTGAAGCTTTCTTT. Amino acid sequence: CASSSQTGMNTEAFF.

The chain recombines TRBV7-9 with TRBJ2-2; D may be TRBD2 (6 bases). CDR1 is SEHNR and CDR2 is FQNEAQ in the germline V gene (reference sequence). The CDR3 extends over 15 amino acids. Deletions cut 5 bases from V and 1 base from J, with 11 bases between. For the CDR3, the DNA is TGTGCCAGCAGCAGAGGGACTGAGAACACCGGGGAGCTGTTTTTT. It codes for CASSRGTENTGELFF.

A few counts support this clonotype. The chain has TRBV5-1 and TRBJ2-1, with 16 bases identical to TRBD2. CDR1 SGHRS and CDR2 YFSETQ come from the germline V gene. The CDR3 loop spans 17 amino acids. The J segment lost 2 bases and the V segment lost 4 bases, leaving 3 bases of the junction unmatched. The CDR3 DNA sequence: TGCGCCAGCAGCCTTGGGACTAGCGGGAGGGCCTACAATGAGCAGTTCTTC. Protein: CASSLGTSGRAYNEQFF.

This clonotype turned up a few times. This chain joins TRBV6-5 and TRBJ1-6; D uncertain. The germline gives CDR1 MNHEY, CDR2 SVGAGI. The CDR3 is 15 residues long. The germline V and J ends were trimmed by 0 bases and 9 bases, with 12 bases remaining between them. The CDR3 loop reads CASSYSQRQASPLHF. DNA for the CDR3: TGTGCCAGCAGTTACTCCCAACGTCAGGCTTCACCCCTCCACTTT.